What follows describes a single T cell receptor beta chain. Adults between roughly 18 and 90 years of age took part from 20 to 25 US areas. Donors in Cohort 3 who had recovered were those with two negative PCRs, healthcare professional clearance, or resolution of their symptoms. This record comes from a study of blood T cell repertoires in COVID-19. Looking at the study overall: Samples of COVID-19 (acute and convalescent) were obtained from the United States, Italy and Spain. PBMCs, B-cell-depleted T cells, or T cells were the source of the cDNA or gDNA that made up the material.

Germline V CDR1 and CDR2: SGHTA, FQGNSA. The V end was cut by 3 bases, the J end by 6 bases, with 6 bases between. CDR3 length equals 13 residues. Sequencing used immunoSEQ multiplex PCR; TCRdb keeps in-frame clones, though not all of them. Of around 250,000 clones in the sample, 70% to 90% were seen once. The rearrangement joins TRBV7-2 to TRBJ1-6; D unresolved. Source material: PBMCs or T cells enriched from blood (not recorded which). The sequence came from a woman aged 45-60 years who had recovered from COVID-19. The CDR3 sequence is CASSFYSNSPLHF. The CDR3 DNA reads as TGTGCCAGCAGCTTCTATTCTAATTCACCCCTCCACTTT.